These T cell receptor beta chains were read from a single sample in a study of identical twins. A single record per CDR3 protein comes from TCRdb applying MiXCR to the 5' RACE reads. The table includes hundreds of thousands of distinct CDR3 sequences, 20% to 25% detected once. These data were likewise used in another study, on T cells expressing NK-cell markers.

Sequencing was performed on CD4+ T cells sorted from blood. All receptors come from a woman aged 18 to 35 in good health. Both conserved end residues are part of each CDR3. Each record gives: D gene, J gene, V gene, clone size, CDR3 DNA, CDR3 protein. The D gene is left open where the match is weak. Clone size appears in some rows only: once, few, many, or a class for an expanded clone.

>.|TRBJ1-1|TRBV10-3|.
TGTGCCATCTCACGGGGAATGAACACTGAAGCTTTCTTT
CAISRGMNTEAFF
>.|TRBJ1-1|TRBV12-3/TRBV12-4|.
TGTGCCAGCAGGGTCTTTAACACTGAAGCTTTCTTT
CASRVFNTEAFF
>TRBD2|TRBJ2-5|TRBV7-2|.
TGTGCCAGCAGCTTAAAAGTCGGCGGGAGGGAGACCCAGTACTTC
CASSLKVGGRETQYF
>TRBD1|TRBJ2-7|TRBV24-1|few
TGTGCCACCAGTGATCTTACCTCCGGGACAGGGGAGGGCGAGCAGTACTTC
CATSDLTSGTGEGEQYF
>TRBD2|TRBJ2-3|TRBV20-1|.
TGCAGCGCTCCCCGGGTGCTAGCGCGGGGGGGGACAGATACGCAGTATTTT
CSAPRVLARGGTDTQYF
>.|TRBJ2-4|TRBV5-1|.
TGCGCCAGCAGCCCCTCGACAGAAAACATTCAGTACTTC
CASSPSTENIQYF
>TRBD2|TRBJ2-1|TRBV20-1|.
TGCAGTGCTAGAGTGGCGGGAGGGCAGAGTGAGCAGTTCTTC
CSARVAGGQSEQFF
>.|TRBJ2-7|TRBV12-3/TRBV12-4|few
TGTGCCAGCAGTACGAGTACCCCCTACGAGCAGTACTTC
CASSTSTPYEQYF
>.|TRBJ1-3|TRBV5-5|few
TGTGCCAGCAGCTCGATGAGCTCTGGAAACACCATATATTTT
CASSSMSSGNTIYF
>.|TRBJ2-5|TRBV5-1|.
TGCGCCAGCAGCCTGAGGGACGCAGAGGCCCAGTACTTC
CASSLRDAEAQYF
>TRBD1|TRBJ1-2|TRBV20-1|few
TGCAGTGCTTCCCAGCTGACAGGGAACTATGGCTACACCTTC
CSASQLTGNYGYTF
>.|TRBJ1-2|TRBV5-1|few
TGCGCCAGCAGCTTGAGTCCCAGCTTCTATGGCTACACCTTC
CASSLSPSFYGYTF
>.|TRBJ2-7|TRBV7-2|.
TGTGCCAGCAGCTTAGGGGTGGCTTACTACGAGCAGTACTTC
CASSLGVAYYEQYF
>.|TRBJ2-7|TRBV7-2|many
TGTGCCAGCAGCCCTTTCAGAGGGGACTACGAGCAGTACTTC
CASSPFRGDYEQYF
>.|TRBJ2-1|TRBV24-1|few
TGTGCCACCAGTGATCCCAAGGCTAGGACTGAGCAGTTCTTC
CATSDPKARTEQFF
>.|TRBJ2-1|TRBV12-5|few
TGTGCTAGTGGCCTGGACAGCGGTGTGAATGAGCAGTTCTTC
CASGLDSGVNEQFF
>TRBD2|TRBJ2-3|TRBV20-1|.
TGCAGTGCTAGAGGGGGCGGGGGGGCCACAGATACGCAGTATTTT
CSARGGGGATDTQYF
>TRBD2|TRBJ2-7|TRBV9|.
TGTGCCAGCAGCGCCGGCCTTACGGGACTAGCGGGAAGGGCCTACGAGCAGTACTTC
CASSAGLTGLAGRAYEQYF
>.|TRBJ2-1|TRBV5-1|.
TGCGCCAGCAGCTTACAGCGGACGTTTACCTACAATGAGCAGTTCTTC
CASSLQRTFTYNEQFF
>TRBD1|TRBJ2-7|TRBV27|.
TGTGCCAGCAGTTGGACAGGGGTCGGCTCCTACGAGCAGTACTTC
CASSWTGVGSYEQYF
>TRBD2|TRBJ2-7|TRBV25-1|.
TGTGCCAGCAGTGCAACTAGCGGGATCTCCTACGAGCAGTACTTC
CASSATSGISYEQYF